This record concerns one TCR beta chain sequence. Its antigen is not identified. An end of the junction differs from the germline gene, which may be a read error. Germline CDR1 and CDR2: MNHEY and SVGAGI. The CDR3 consists of 14 residues. This table comes from immunoSEQ multiplex PCR, and its TCRdb copy is limited to in-frame clones, with some not included. This table holds approximately 75,000 clones, roughly 93% found once. This sample is part of a study of siplizumab effects on memory and regulatory T cells. Study-wide results and caveats: Proliferating clones, CD4+ or CD8+, lacked an assignable naive or memory phenotype in roughly 75-95% of cases. The mapping of alloreactive clones to unstimulated subsets covered only a minor fraction of them. Naive T cells were seen as more diverse than memory cells and as major alloresponse contributors.

Sequencing was done on a sample of CD8+ T cells sorted from blood. This receptor was identified in a human donor in good health. J is TRBJ1-3 and V is TRBV6-5; TRBD1 might be the D (6 bases). The CDR3 coding sequence is TGTGCCAGCAGTTCGGGGGGCTCTGGAAACACCACATATTTT. Translated, it gives CASSSGGSGNTTYF.